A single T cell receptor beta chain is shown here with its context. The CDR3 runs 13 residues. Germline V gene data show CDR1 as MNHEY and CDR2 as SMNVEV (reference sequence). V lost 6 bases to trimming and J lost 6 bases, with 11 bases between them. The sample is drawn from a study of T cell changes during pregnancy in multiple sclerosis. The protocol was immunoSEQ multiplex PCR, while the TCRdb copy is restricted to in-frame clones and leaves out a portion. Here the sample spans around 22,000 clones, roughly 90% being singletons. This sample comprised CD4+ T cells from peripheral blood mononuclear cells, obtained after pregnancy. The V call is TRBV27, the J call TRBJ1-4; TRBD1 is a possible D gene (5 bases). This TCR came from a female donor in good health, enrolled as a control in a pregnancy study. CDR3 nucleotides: TGTGCCAGCAGCCACGGGGGATATGAAAAACTGTTTTTT. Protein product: CASSHGGYEKLFF.